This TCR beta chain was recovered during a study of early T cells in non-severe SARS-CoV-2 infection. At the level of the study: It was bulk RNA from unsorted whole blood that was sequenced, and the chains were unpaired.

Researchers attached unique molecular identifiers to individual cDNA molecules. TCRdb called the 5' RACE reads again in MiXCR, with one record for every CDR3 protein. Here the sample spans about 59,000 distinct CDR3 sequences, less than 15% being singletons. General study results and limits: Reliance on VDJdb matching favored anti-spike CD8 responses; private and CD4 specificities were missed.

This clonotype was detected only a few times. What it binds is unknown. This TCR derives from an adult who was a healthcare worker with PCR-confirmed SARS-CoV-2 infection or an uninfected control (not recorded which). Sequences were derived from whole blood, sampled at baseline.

The CDR3 spells CSGWRQGVQYF. The CDR3 DNA is TGCAGCGGTTGGAGACAGGGGGTGCAGTACTTC. The chain employs TRBV29-1 and TRBJ2-7; 9 bases align to TRBD1. V trimming: 7 bases; J trimming: 9 bases; junction bases outside the gene matches: 7. The CDR3 is made up of 11 amino acids. Per the germline V gene, CDR1 is SQVTM and CDR2 is ANQGSEA.